This T cell receptor beta chain was sequenced during a study of shared clonotypes between healthy human individuals. Overall study results and limits: Rarefaction exposed incomplete sorted-subset sequencing despite large depth. Sampling covered blood only; tissue repertoires likely differ. When naive CD4 clonotypes were compared across a few donors, about 4.9% were shared.

Concerning this clone itself: What it binds is not known.

CDR3 length equals 16 residues. V dropped 3 bases and J dropped 3 bases, with 15 bases sitting between them. Germline CDR1 is SGHRS and CDR2 is YFSETQ. Replicate sorted-subset PCRs were loaded with around 200 ng DNA, tens of thousands of T cell genomes. Here immunoSEQ multiplex PCR was the method, and the copy in TCRdb shows in-frame clones only, minus some. The table has around 990,000 clones, roughly 80% seen once. The sample was memory CD4+ T cells from PBMCs. Subset indicated: CD45RA-negative fraction. The sequence came from a man aged 18 to 30 in good health. Some clones in this sample may be carry-over from other donors' samples. This sequence joins TRBV5-1 and TRBJ2-2; tentatively, D is TRBD1 (6 bases). CDR3 bases: TGCGCCAGCAGCTCCGGGACACCCGAGGACACCGGGGAGCTGTTTTTT. Protein: CASSSGTPEDTGELFF.